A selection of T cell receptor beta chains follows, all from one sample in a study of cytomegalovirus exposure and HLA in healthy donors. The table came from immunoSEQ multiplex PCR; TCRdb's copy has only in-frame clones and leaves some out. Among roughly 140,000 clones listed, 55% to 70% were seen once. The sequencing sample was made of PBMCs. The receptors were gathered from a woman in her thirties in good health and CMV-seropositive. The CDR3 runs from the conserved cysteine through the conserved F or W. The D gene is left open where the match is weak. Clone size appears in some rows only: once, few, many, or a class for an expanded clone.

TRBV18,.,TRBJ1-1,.,CASSPVMNTEAFF,TGTGCCAGCTCTCCAGTCATGAACACTGAAGCTTTCTTT
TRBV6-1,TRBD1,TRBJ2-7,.,CASKFLWTGVSEQYF,TGTGCCAGCAAATTCCTCTGGACAGGGGTCAGCGAGCAGTACTTC
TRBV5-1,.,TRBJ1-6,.,CASSLGEQGTRVSPLHF,TGCGCCAGCAGCTTGGGGGAACAGGGCACACGGGTTTCACCCCTCCACTTT
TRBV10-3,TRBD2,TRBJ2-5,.,CAISASGGAQETQYF,TGTGCCATCAGTGCGAGCGGGGGGGCCCAAGAGACCCAGTACTTC
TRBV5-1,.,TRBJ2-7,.,CASSASGYEQYF,TGCGCCAGCAGCGCGTCCGGGTACGAGCAGTACTTC
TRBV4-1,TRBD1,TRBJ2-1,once,CASMGQGTYNEQFF,TGCGCCAGCATGGGACAGGGGACTTACAATGAGCAGTTCTTC
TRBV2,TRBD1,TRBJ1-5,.,CASTGQGSGVQPQHF,TGTGCCAGCACTGGACAGGGGTCGGGTGTTCAGCCCCAGCATTTT
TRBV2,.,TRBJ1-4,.,CASSELQGGKLFF,TGTGCCAGCAGTGAACTACAGGGCGGAAAACTGTTTTTT
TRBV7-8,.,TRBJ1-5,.,CASSSWGDQPQHF,TGTGCCAGCAGCTCGTGGGGGGATCAGCCCCAGCATTTT
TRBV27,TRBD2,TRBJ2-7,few,CASSLPAGVGEQYF,TGTGCCAGCAGTTTACCAGCGGGAGTGGGGGAGCAGTACTTC
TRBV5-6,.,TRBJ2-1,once,CASSQGSSYHEQFF,TGTGCCAGCAGCCAGGGGTCCTCATATCATGAGCAGTTCTTC
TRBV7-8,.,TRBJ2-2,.,CASSLPYTRLAVNTGELFF,TGTGCCAGCAGCTTACCGTACACCCGCTTAGCAGTAAACACCGGGGAGCTGTTTTTT
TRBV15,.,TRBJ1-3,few,CATSRDRASGNTIYF,TGTGCCACCAGCAGAGATCGAGCCTCTGGAAACACCATATATTTT
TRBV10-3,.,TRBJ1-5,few,CAISEPGNQPQHF,TGTGCCATCAGTGAGCCGGGCAATCAGCCCCAGCATTTT
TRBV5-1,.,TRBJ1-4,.,CASSSSVRANEKLFF,TGCGCCAGCAGCTCCTCCGTACGGGCTAATGAAAAACTGTTTTTT
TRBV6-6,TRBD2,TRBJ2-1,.,CASSYARTSGNNEQFF,TGTGCCAGCAGTTACGCGCGGACTAGCGGGAACAATGAGCAGTTCTTC
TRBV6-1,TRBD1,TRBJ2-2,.,CAMRQGYTGELFF,TGTGCCATGCGACAGGGGTACACCGGGGAGCTGTTTTTT
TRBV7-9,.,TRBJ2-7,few,CASSLGFREALYEQYF,TGTGCCAGCAGCTTAGGGTTTAGGGAGGCCCTCTACGAGCAGTACTTC
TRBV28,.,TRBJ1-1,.,CASSFPQGGSEAFF,TGTGCCAGCAGTTTCCCTCAGGGTGGCTCTGAAGCTTTCTTT
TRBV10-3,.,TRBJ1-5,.,CAISDVAVAGQPQHF,TGTGCCATCAGTGATGTTGCAGTTGCGGGGCAGCCCCAGCATTTT
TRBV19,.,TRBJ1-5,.,CASRGSGIEQPQHF,TGTGCCAGTAGAGGATCAGGGATAGAGCAGCCCCAGCATTTT
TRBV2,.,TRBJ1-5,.,CASRAWAGVDQPQHF,TGTGCCAGCAGGGCCTGGGCAGGGGTCGATCAGCCCCAGCATTTT
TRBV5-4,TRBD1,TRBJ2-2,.,CASRVDRASAGELFF,TGTGCCAGCAGGGTGGACAGGGCTAGCGCCGGGGAGCTGTTTTTT
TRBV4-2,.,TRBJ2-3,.,CASSQEYGQRATDTQYF,TGTGCCAGCAGCCAAGAATACGGACAGCGCGCTACAGATACGCAGTATTTT
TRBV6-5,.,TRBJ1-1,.,CASSYGRNTEAFF,TGTGCCAGCAGTTATGGCAGGAACACTGAAGCTTTCTTT
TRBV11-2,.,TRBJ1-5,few,CASSLRQDFNQPQHF,TGTGCCAGCAGCTTACGACAGGACTTCAATCAGCCCCAGCATTTT
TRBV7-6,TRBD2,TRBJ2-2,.,CASRLAGGPTGELFF,TGTGCCAGCAGACTAGCGGGAGGGCCCACCGGGGAGCTGTTTTTT
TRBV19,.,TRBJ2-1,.,CASSAWTIEQFF,TGTGCCAGTAGTGCTTGGACAATTGAGCAGTTCTTC
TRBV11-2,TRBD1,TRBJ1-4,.,CASGHRGSTNEKLFF,TGTGCCAGCGGCCACAGGGGATCAACTAATGAAAAACTGTTTTTT
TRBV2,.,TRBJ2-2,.,CASSDSKTGELFF,TGTGCCAGCAGTGATAGTAAAACCGGGGAGCTGTTTTTT
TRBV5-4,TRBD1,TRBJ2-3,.,CASSSALGQATDTQYF,TGTGCCAGCAGCTCCGCCTTGGGACAGGCGACAGATACGCAGTATTTT
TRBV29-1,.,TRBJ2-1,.,CSSWGGHTNEQFF,TGCAGTTCTTGGGGGGGGCACACCAATGAGCAGTTCTTC
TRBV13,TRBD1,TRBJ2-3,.,CASTDRGQAVTDTQYF,TGTGCCAGCACGGACAGGGGGCAGGCCGTCACAGATACGCAGTATTTT
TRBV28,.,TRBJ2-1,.,CASSTYGPSRFNEQFF,TGTGCCAGCAGTACTTATGGTCCTAGCAGATTCAATGAGCAGTTCTTC
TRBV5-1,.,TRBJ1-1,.,CASSLLAGSNTEAFF,TGCGCCAGCAGCTTGCTCGCAGGATCGAACACTGAAGCTTTCTTT
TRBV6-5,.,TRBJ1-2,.,CASSPLSGENGYTF,TGTGCCAGCAGCCCTCTATCGGGTGAGAATGGCTACACCTTC
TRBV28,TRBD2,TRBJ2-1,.,CASSLLGLAGGRDQFF,TGTGCCAGCAGTCTCCTAGGACTAGCGGGGGGGCGGGATCAGTTCTTC
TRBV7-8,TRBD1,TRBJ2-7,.,CASSPTGINYEQYF,TGTGCCAGCAGCCCGACAGGGATTAACTACGAGCAGTACTTC
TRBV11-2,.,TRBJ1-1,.,CASSIQGLTEAFF,TGTGCCAGCAGTATCCAGGGGCTCACTGAAGCTTTCTTT
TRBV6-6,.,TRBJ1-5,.,CASSRRAAGDQPQHF,TGTGCCAGCAGTCGACGGGCGGCAGGGGATCAGCCCCAGCATTTT
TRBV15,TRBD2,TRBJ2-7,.,CATSDSSGAAHEQYF,TGTGCCACCAGTGATTCCAGCGGGGCCGCCCACGAGCAGTACTTC
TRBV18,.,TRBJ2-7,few,CASSPPARTYEQYF,TGTGCCAGCTCACCACCGGCTAGAACCTACGAGCAGTACTTC
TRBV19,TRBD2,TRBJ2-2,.,CASSIVGSGVWTGELFF,TGTGCCAGTAGTATAGTCGGTAGCGGGGTATGGACCGGGGAGCTGTTTTTT
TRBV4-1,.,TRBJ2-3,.,CASSQDLGPYTQYF,TGCGCCAGCAGCCAAGATTTGGGGCCTTATACGCAGTATTTT
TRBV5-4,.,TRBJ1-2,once,CASSFPAGTNYGYTF,TGTGCCAGCAGCTTCCCGGCGGGTACTAACTATGGCTACACCTTC
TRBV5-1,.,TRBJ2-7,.,CASREASSYEQYF,TGCGCCAGCAGGGAGGCCTCCTCCTACGAGCAGTACTTC
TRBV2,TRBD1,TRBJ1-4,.,CARGQGSEKLFF,TGTGCCAGAGGACAGGGGAGTGAAAAACTGTTTTTT